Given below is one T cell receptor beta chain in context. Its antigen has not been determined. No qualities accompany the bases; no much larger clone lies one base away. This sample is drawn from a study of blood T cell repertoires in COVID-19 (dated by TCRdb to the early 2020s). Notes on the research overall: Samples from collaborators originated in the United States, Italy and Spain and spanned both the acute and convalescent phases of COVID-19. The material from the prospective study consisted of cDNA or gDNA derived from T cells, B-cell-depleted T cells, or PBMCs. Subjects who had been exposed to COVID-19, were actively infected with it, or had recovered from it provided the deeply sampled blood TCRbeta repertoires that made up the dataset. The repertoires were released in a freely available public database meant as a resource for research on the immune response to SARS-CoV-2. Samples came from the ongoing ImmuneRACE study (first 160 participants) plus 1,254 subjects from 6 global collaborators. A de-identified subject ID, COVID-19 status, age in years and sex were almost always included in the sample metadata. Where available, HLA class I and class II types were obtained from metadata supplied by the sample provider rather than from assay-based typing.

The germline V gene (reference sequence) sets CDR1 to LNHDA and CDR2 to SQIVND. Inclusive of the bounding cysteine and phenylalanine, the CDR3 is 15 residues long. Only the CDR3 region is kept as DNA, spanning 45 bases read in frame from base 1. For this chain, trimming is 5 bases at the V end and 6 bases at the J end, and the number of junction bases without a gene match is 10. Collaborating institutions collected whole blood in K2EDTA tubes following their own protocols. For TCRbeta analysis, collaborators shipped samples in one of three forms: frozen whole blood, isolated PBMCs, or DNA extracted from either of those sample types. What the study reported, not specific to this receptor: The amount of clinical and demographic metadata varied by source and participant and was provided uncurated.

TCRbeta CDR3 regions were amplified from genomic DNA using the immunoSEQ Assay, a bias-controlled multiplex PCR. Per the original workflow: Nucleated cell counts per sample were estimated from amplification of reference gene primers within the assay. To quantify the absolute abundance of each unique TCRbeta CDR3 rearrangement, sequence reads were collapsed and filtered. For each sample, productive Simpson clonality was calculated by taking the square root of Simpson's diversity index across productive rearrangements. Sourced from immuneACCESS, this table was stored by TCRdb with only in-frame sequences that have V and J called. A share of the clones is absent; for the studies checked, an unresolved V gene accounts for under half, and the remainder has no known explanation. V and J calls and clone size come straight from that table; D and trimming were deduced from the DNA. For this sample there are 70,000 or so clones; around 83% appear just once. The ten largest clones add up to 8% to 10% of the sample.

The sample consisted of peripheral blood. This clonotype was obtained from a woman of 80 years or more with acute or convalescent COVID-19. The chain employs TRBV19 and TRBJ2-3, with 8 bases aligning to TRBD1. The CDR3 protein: CASSLRAGGSDTQYF. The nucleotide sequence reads TGTGCCAGTAGTCTCAGGGCAGGGGGCTCGGATACGCAGTATTTT.